These 31 T cell receptor beta chains came from one sample sequenced in a study of T cell repertoires in cytomegalovirus infection. TCRdb independently ran MiXCR on the reads; one entry per CDR3 protein. The sample lists fewer than 950,000 distinct CDR3 sequences; 32% were seen once. For these TCRs, the target antigens are not known. The sequencing used cultured CD8+ T cells from PBMCs, collected from culture after CMV antigen stimulation. All receptors come from a human donor in good health (CMV status not recorded). Some clones in this sample may be carry-over from other donors' samples.

Only a few counts were recorded for this clonotype. This chain uses TRBV12-5 with TRBJ1-1; D is ambiguous. The CDR3 contains 12 residues. The germline V gene has CDR1 LGHNT and CDR2 FRNRAP. Trimming cost V 5 bases and J 6 bases, with 10 bases left between them. The CDR3 protein is CASGPGRSEAFF. The CDR3 DNA reads as TGTGCTAGTGGTCCAGGACGTTCTGAAGCTTTCTTT.

This clonotype was seen repeatedly, ten times or more. The chain uses TRBV7-6 and TRBJ2-1; D is tentatively TRBD1 or TRBD2 (5 bases each). V was shortened by 1 base and J by 5 bases, with 12 bases between the two germline ends. The CDR3 has 15 residues. Germline-derived CDR1 and CDR2 are SGHVS and FNYEAQ. The DNA of the CDR3 is TGTGCCAGCAGCTTAGGGGCAGGGCGGGACAATGAGCAGTTCTTC. Encoded protein: CASSLGAGRDNEQFF.

V is TRBV12-3 or TRBV12-4 and J is TRBJ1-2; no firm D call. CDR3 length equals 14 residues. The V end lost 3 bases, the J end lost 8 bases, and 16 bases lay between the germline ends. The CDR3, as DNA: TGTGCCAGCAGTTTGAGCCCGGTTAGTTGGGGCTACACCTTC. Its translation is CASSLSPVSWGYTF.

This clonotype was found many times. V gene TRBV11-2 combines with J gene TRBJ2-1; 8 nucleotides agree with TRBD2. CDR1 and CDR2 (germline): SGHAT, FQNNGV. The V and J ends lost 5 bases and 10 bases, in that order; junction bases with no gene match: 1. This CDR3 is 11 amino acids long. The CDR3 nucleotides read TGTGCCAGCAGCACGGGGGGGGAGCAGTTCTTC. It translates to CASSTGGEQFF.

This clonotype was recorded only once. The genes are TRBV7-6 and TRBJ1-6; D is ambiguous. This CDR3 has 13 residues. In germline, CDR1 is SGHVS, CDR2 FNYEAQ. Between the trimmed V and J ends, which lost 5 bases and 10 bases, there was a span of 12 bases. CDR3 in amino acids: CASSHGDYSPLHF. In nucleotides, the CDR3 is TGTGCCAGCAGCCATGGGGATTACTCACCCCTCCACTTT. Filled out from reference TRBV7-6 and TRBJ1-6, the complete variable domain reads GAGVSQSPRYKVTKRGQDVALRCDPISGHVSLYWYRQALGQGPEFLTYFNYEAQQDKSGLPNDRFSAERPEGSISTLTIQRTEQRDSAMYRCASSHGDYSPLHFGNGTRLTVT.

As to this clonotype: A read error may produce the germline difference seen at one junction end. The V and J genes are TRBV6-2 or TRBV6-3 and TRBJ2-3; D is perhaps TRBD1 or TRBD2 (5 bases each). The CDR3 is made up of 15 amino acids. Germline V gives CDR1 MNHEY, CDR2 SVGEGT. The CDR3 DNA is TGTGTCAGCACCCCTTACTTGGGGGGCACAGATACGCAGTATTTT. Translated: CVSTPYLGGTDTQYF.

This clonotype was observed a handful of times. The chain joins TRBV12-3 or TRBV12-4 to TRBJ1-5, with D possibly TRBD1 on 5 matching bases. The CDR3 totals 15 residues. V was pared by 6 bases and J by 0 bases, with 12 bases between. The CDR3 nucleotides read TGTGCCAGCAGCGACAGCCCTTATAGCAATCAGCCCCAGCATTTT. This translates into CASSDSPYSNQPQHF.

J is TRBJ2-7 and V is TRBV5-6; D gene unclear. CDR3 size: 12 residues. V lost 3 bases, J lost 7 bases, and 11 bases lay in between. CDR1 and CDR2 (germline): SGHDT, YYEEEE. The CDR3 sequence is CASSSSGKEQYV. The CDR3 DNA follows: TGTGCCAGCAGCTCCAGTGGGAAGGAGCAGTACGTC.

The gene calls are TRBV7-3 and TRBJ2-1; D gene uncertain. This CDR3 comprises 16 residues. The V end lost 2 bases, the J end lost 7 bases, and 18 bases lay between the germline ends. Germline V gene data show CDR1 as SGHTA and CDR2 as FQGTGA. The CDR3 DNA is TGTGCCAGCAGCTTAGGCCCGGCCTCCCCGGCGAATGAGCAGTTCTTC. As protein: CASSLGPASPANEQFF.

Written as DNA, the CDR3 is TGTGCCAGTAGTCCGCTGATGAGGCGCTCTGGAAACACCATATATTTT. This sequence encodes CASSPLMRRSGNTIYF. V gene TRBV19 combines with J gene TRBJ1-3; no clear D gene. V was pared by 5 bases and J by 0 bases, with 14 bases between. Germline assignment: CDR1 LNHDA and CDR2 SQIVND (reference sequence). This CDR3 comprises 16 residues.

This clonotype was counted only a few times. This chain links TRBV27 with TRBJ2-5; D possibly corresponds to TRBD2 (7 bases). Trimming removed 3 bases from V and 5 bases from J, with 13 bases in between. The V gene's germline CDR1 is MNHEY and CDR2 SMNVEV (reference sequence). The CDR3 sequence is 14 residues long. Written as DNA, the CDR3 is TGTGCCAGCAGTTTTCTGGGGGGGCGGGAGACCCAGTACTTC. Amino acid sequence: CASSFLGGRETQYF.

This clonotype was counted a few times. The rearrangement joins TRBV6-5 to TRBJ1-1, with TRBD1 matching 7 bases. Germline V gives CDR1 MNHEY, CDR2 SVGAGI. V lost 2 bases, J lost 0 bases, and 9 bases stayed unmatched. This CDR3 is built from 17 residues. The CDR3 region is CASSYRQGLFMNTEAFF. The CDR3 DNA reads TGTGCCAGCAGTTACCGACAGGGCCTTTTTATGAACACTGAAGCTTTCTTT.

The chain is built from TRBV3-1 and TRBJ2-5; TRBD2 matches 8 bases. Trimming removed 2 bases from V and 0 bases from J; junction bases left unmatched: 8. Per germline, CDR1 LGHDT and CDR2 YNNKEL (reference sequence). The CDR3 runs 17 residues. The CDR3 DNA is TGTGCCAGCAGCCAAATGCGGGGGGCCGCAGACCAAGAGACCCAGTACTTC. Protein sequence: CASSQMRGAADQETQYF.

V gene TRBV7-9 combines with J gene TRBJ2-5; 15 nucleotides line up with TRBD2. The ends lost 8 bases at V and 5 bases at J; junction bases unmatched: 12. Looked up from germline, CDR1 is SEHNR and CDR2 is FQNEAQ (reference sequence). This CDR3 contains 17 residues. CDR3 residues: CASFVRPGLAGGETQYF. The CDR3 DNA follows: TGTGCCAGCTTCGTGAGACCGGGACTAGCGGGGGGTGAGACCCAGTACTTC.

The gene calls are TRBV2 and TRBJ2-3; weak D call: TRBD2 (7 bases). The CDR3 has 17 residues. Trimming took 7 bases from V and 3 from J, leaving 23 bases between them. Germline CDR1 is SNHLY and CDR2 is FYNNEI. Written as DNA, the CDR3 is TGTGCCAGCACCCTAGGGACAAGCGGGAAGCAAACAGATACGCAGTATTTT. Translated, it gives CASTLGTSGKQTDTQYF. Full variable domain (remainder filled in from reference TRBV2 and TRBJ2-3): EPEVTQTPSHQVTQMGQEVILRCVPISNHLYFYWYRQILGQKVEFLVSFYNNEISEKSEIFDDQFSVERPDGSNFTLKIRSTKLEDSAMYFCASTLGTSGKQTDTQYFGPGTRLTVL.

This chain uses TRBV4-1 with TRBJ1-1; tentatively, D is TRBD1 (6 bases). The CDR3 sequence is 15 residues long. Germline V gene data show CDR1 as MGHRA and CDR2 as YSYEKL. V was clipped by 0 bases and J by 4 bases, with 12 bases between them. The CDR3: CASSQEVEGGTEAFF. The CDR3 region has the DNA TGCGCCAGCAGCCAAGAGGTTGAGGGGGGCACTGAAGCTTTCTTT.

The chain combines TRBV7-9 with TRBJ2-5, with D possibly being TRBD2 (6 bases). The CDR3 consists of 15 residues. Germline V gene sequence: CDR1 SEHNR, CDR2 FQNEAQ (reference sequence). The ends were cut back, 3 bases at V and 2 bases at J, with 13 bases in the middle. This CDR3 is CASSFSSETQETQYF. CDR3 bases: TGTGCCAGCAGCTTTTCTAGCGAGACTCAAGAGACCCAGTACTTC.

This rearrangement joins TRBV20-1 to TRBJ1-5; possibly TRBD1 for D (6 bases). CDR3 length: 14 residues. Germline values: CDR1 DFQATT, CDR2 SNEGSKA (reference sequence). Trimming stripped 4 bases from V and 5 bases from J, with 15 bases between. CDR3: CSATSTGTDQPQHF. CDR3 nucleotide sequence: TGCAGTGCTACTTCAACAGGGACTGATCAGCCCCAGCATTTT.

The V gene is TRBV6-5, the J gene TRBJ1-1, with D unresolved. V lost 7 bases, J lost 8 bases, and 20 bases lay in between. This CDR3 is 14 amino acids long. From germline, CDR1 is MNHEY and CDR2 SVGAGI. CDR3 nucleotide sequence: TGTGCCAGCACCCAGCCTGATTCATCTAAGGAAGCTTTCTTT. Amino acid sequence: CASTQPDSSKEAFF.

Ten or more counts support this clonotype. The chain carries TRBV6-1 and TRBJ1-1; D call uncertain. This CDR3 contains 12 residues. Germline V CDR1 and CDR2: MNHNS, SASEGT. Trimming cost V 7 bases and J 5 bases, with 11 bases left between them. In DNA form, the CDR3 reads TGTGCCAGCAAAGTCAGTCGGACTGAAGCTTTCTTT. This codes for CASKVSRTEAFF.

This clonotype was observed once. The chain is built from TRBV10-3 and TRBJ2-7, with 12 positions matching TRBD2. Trimming at V came to 5 bases and at J to 2 bases, leaving 16 bases not matched to a gene. The length of the CDR3 is 19 residues. Germline lookup yields CDR1 ENHRY and CDR2 SYGVKD. The CDR3 loop is CAISKTSGGESSLAYEQYF. The CDR3 DNA sequence: TGTGCCATCAGTAAGACTAGCGGGGGCGAGTCCAGCTTAGCCTACGAGCAGTACTTC.

With regard to this clonotype: A much larger clone is a single base away; this may be a read error. This chain links TRBV7-6 with TRBJ2-1; possible D gene TRBD1, 6 bases. This CDR3 has 16 amino acids. Trimming took 1 base from V and 7 from J, leaving 17 bases between them. Germline V CDR1 and CDR2: SGHVS, FNYEAQ. CDR3 nucleotides: TGTGCCAGCAGCTTAGTGCGTAGGGGGTCGGGGAATGAGCAGTTCTTC. It codes for CASSLVRRGSGNEQFF.

The table lists this clonotype with a few counts. V usage is TRBV10-2 and J usage is TRBJ1-1; the D is unclear. Germline V CDR1 and CDR2: WSHSY, SAAADI. The CDR3 runs to 15 residues. Trimming cost V 0 bases and J 5 bases, with 13 bases left between them. For the CDR3, the DNA is TGCGCCAGCAGTGAGTCGCGAGGGTTAGGGACTGAAGCTTTCTTT. Translating it yields CASSESRGLGTEAFF.

This clonotype showed up just a few times. CDR3 nucleotides: TGTGCCAGCACCCTCCTTCTTACGAAAAACGGCTACACCTTC. Its translation: CASTLLLTKNGYTF. The chain links TRBV28 to TRBJ1-2; D remains ambiguous. CDR1 MDHEN and CDR2 SYDVKM come from the germline V gene. Trimming took 7 bases from V and 8 from J, leaving 20 bases between them. This CDR3 has 14 amino acids.

The rearrangement links TRBV6-6 to TRBJ2-1; TRBD2 agrees at 9 bases. V was clipped by 2 bases and J by 0 bases; unmatched bases: 14. The CDR3 totals 20 residues. Per germline, CDR1 MNHNY and CDR2 SVGAGI (reference sequence). CDR3 residues: CASSYPYAGGSSSSYNEQFF. The CDR3 region has the DNA TGTGCCAGCAGTTACCCCTACGCGGGGGGGTCTTCTAGCTCCTACAATGAGCAGTTCTTC.

This clonotype was seen a few times. This rearrangement joins TRBV24-1 to TRBJ2-2; the D call may be TRBD1 or TRBD2 (7 bases each). The germline V and J ends were trimmed by 4 bases and 2 bases, with 16 bases remaining between them. Germline-derived CDR1 and CDR2 are KGHDR and SFDVKD. The CDR3 is 17 amino acids. The CDR3 sequence is CATSDRTGEGNTGELFF. In nucleotides, the CDR3 is TGTGCCACCAGTGACCGAACAGGGGAGGGAAACACCGGGGAGCTGTTTTTT.

The chain couples TRBV7-9 to TRBJ2-1; D is perhaps TRBD1 (6 bases). The germline V gene encodes CDR1 SEHNR and CDR2 FQNEAQ (reference sequence). The V and J ends lost 5 bases and 6 bases respectively, with 26 bases between them. This CDR3 contains 18 residues. The CDR3 bases are TGTGCCAGCAGCCGCGTGAGAGGACAGCTCGGCGGTCGCAATGAGCAGTTCTTC. Amino acids: CASSRVRGQLGGRNEQFF.

This clonotype appeared many times. V is TRBV7-9 and J is TRBJ2-7; tentative D call: TRBD1 (6 bases). The V end was cut by 4 bases, the J end by 7 bases, with 11 bases between. Germline CDR1 and CDR2: SEHNR and FQNEAQ (reference sequence). The CDR3 loop spans 12 amino acids. This CDR3 is CASSSGTLEQYV. CDR3 nucleotides: TGTGCCAGCAGCTCCGGGACATTAGAGCAGTACGTC.

The V call is TRBV5-4, the J call TRBJ1-3, with D possibly being TRBD1 (5 bases). The V end lost 10 bases, the J end lost 2 bases, and 10 bases lay between the germline ends. CDR3 size: 12 residues. The V gene's germline CDR1 is SGHNT and CDR2 YYREEE (reference sequence). The chain's CDR3 is CASAGPGNTIYF. CDR3 nucleotides: TGTGCCTCCGCGGGGCCTGGAAACACCATATATTTT.

This clonotype was counted between two and nine times. CDR3 sequence: CSAIPPRYYNEQFF. The CDR3 DNA reads TGCAGTGCTATCCCCCCCCGATACTACAATGAGCAGTTCTTC. The rearrangement joins TRBV20-1 to TRBJ2-1; D gene ambiguous. Germline V gene data show CDR1 as DFQATT and CDR2 as SNEGSKA (reference sequence). The CDR3 is 14 amino acids. Deletions cut 4 bases from V and 3 bases from J, with 13 bases between.

This clonotype is a singleton in its sample. The V gene is TRBV28, the J gene TRBJ2-7; 9 bases agree with TRBD1. The V gene end was trimmed by 7 bases and the J gene end by 5 bases; junction bases not matched to a gene: 21. The CDR3 covers 18 residues. Germline V gene lookup returns CDR1 MDHEN and CDR2 SYDVKM. CDR3 protein: CASTKKDRGSHPLHEQYV. The CDR3, as DNA: TGTGCCAGCACCAAGAAGGACAGGGGATCCCACCCCCTACACGAGCAGTACGTC.